This is a list of T cell receptor beta chains from one sample in a study of T cells in Graves' hyperthyroidism and ophthalmopathy. TCRdb redid the calling of the multiplex PCR reads with MiXCR, one entry per CDR3 protein. The profile shows more than 300,000 distinct CDR3 sequences, about 13% of them singletons. The sequenced sample was blood. These receptors were taken from a woman under 30 with Graves' hyperthyroidism. Both conserved end residues are part of each CDR3. D genes are given only for firm matches. Where a row states a size, it is once, few, many or the class of an expanded clone; other rows omit it.

v_gene	abundance	d_gene	j_gene	CDR3aa	CDR3nt
TRBV19	.	.	TRBJ2-6	CASSIEAVTSGANVLTF	TGTGCCAGTAGTATAGAGGCGGTGACCTCTGGGGCCAACGTCCTGACTTTC
TRBV5-1	few	TRBD2	TRBJ2-1	CASSVGTSASSYNEQFF	TGCGCCAGCAGCGTCGGAACTAGCGCCAGCTCCTACAATGAGCAGTTCTTC
TRBV20-1	many	TRBD2	TRBJ2-1	CSARGPASGRNNEQFF	TGCAGTGCTAGAGGGCCTGCGAGCGGGAGGAACAATGAGCAGTTCTTC
TRBV18	many	.	TRBJ2-5	CASSPPTETQYF	TGTGCCAGCTCACCGCCTACTGAGACCCAGTACTTC
TRBV11-2	many	TRBD2	TRBJ2-1	CASSSGLASYNEQFF	TGTGCCAGCAGCTCGGGACTAGCGTCGTACAATGAGCAGTTCTTC
TRBV3-1	few	.	TRBJ1-5	CASSQRLGDQPQHF	TGTGCCAGCAGCCAAAGGCTCGGGGATCAGCCCCAGCATTTT
TRBV18	many	TRBD1	TRBJ2-7	CASSAGGRYEQYF	TGTGCCAGCTCAGCAGGGGGCCGCTACGAGCAGTACTTC
TRBV12-3/TRBV12-4	many	TRBD2	TRBJ2-1	CASSWDYSAQFF	TGTGCCAGCAGCTGGGACTACTCTGCACAGTTCTTC
TRBV9	few	.	TRBJ1-1	CASSADGRGAEAFF	TGTGCCAGCAGCGCGGACGGCCGAGGTGCTGAAGCTTTCTTT
TRBV28	many	.	TRBJ2-7	CASSSQGTIRVSEQYF	TGTGCCAGCAGTTCCCAGGGGACGATCCGAGTAAGCGAGCAGTACTTC
TRBV20-1	many	.	TRBJ1-1	CSARDSLGHVEAFF	TGCAGTGCTAGAGACTCCCTGGGTCATGTTGAAGCTTTCTTT
TRBV6-2/TRBV6-3	.	.	TRBJ2-6	CASSYSGASGANVLTF	TGTGCCAGCAGTTACAGCGGCGCCTCTGGGGCCAACGTCCTGACTTTC
TRBV28	many	TRBD1	TRBJ1-1	CASSTTGEDTEAFF	TGTGCCAGCAGTACGACAGGGGAGGACACTGAAGCTTTCTTT
TRBV28	.	TRBD1	TRBJ2-2	CASTPGQGHTGELFF	TGTGCCAGCACCCCGGGACAGGGGCACACCGGGGAGCTGTTTTTT
TRBV6-1	few	.	TRBJ1-5	CASTSRAVSNQPQHF	TGTGCCAGCACCTCGAGGGCCGTTAGCAATCAGCCCCAGCATTTT
TRBV11-2	many	.	TRBJ2-1	CASSPSHEQFF	TGTGCCAGCAGCCCCTCCCATGAGCAGTTCTTC
TRBV28	many	TRBD2	TRBJ2-1	CASRLAGGDEQFF	TGTGCCAGTAGACTAGCGGGTGGGGATGAGCAGTTCTTC
TRBV7-9	many	TRBD1	TRBJ1-2	CASSSTGTTSGYTF	TGTGCCAGCAGCTCGACAGGGACGACGAGCGGCTACACCTTC
TRBV27	many	TRBD2	TRBJ2-7	CASSLSARGSRDEQYF	TGTGCCAGCAGTTTATCGGCTCGCGGGAGCCGGGACGAGCAGTACTTC
TRBV12-3/TRBV12-4	many	TRBD1	TRBJ1-5	CASSGQGTYSNQPQHF	TGTGCCAGCAGCGGACAGGGGACGTATAGCAATCAGCCCCAGCATTTT
TRBV7-9	many	TRBD1	TRBJ1-2	CASSLPPAQGDYGYTF	TGTGCCAGCAGCTTGCCCCCGGCCCAGGGGGACTATGGCTACACCTTC
TRBV12-5	many	.	TRBJ1-1	CASASGLPMNTEAFF	TGTGCTAGTGCCTCAGGGCTTCCAATGAACACTGAAGCTTTCTTT
TRBV7-3	many	TRBD1	TRBJ1-3	CASSPTGGFSGNTIYF	TGTGCCAGCAGCCCGACAGGGGGCTTCTCTGGAAACACCATATATTTT